The entry below describes one T cell receptor (beta chain). Its specificity is not known. CD4+CD25+CD127- Tregs, CD4+CD25- non-Tregs, CD4 and CD8 cells were sorted. Generated by immunoSEQ multiplex PCR, the TCRdb table keeps only in-frame clones and is missing some. The sample consists of around 77,000 clones, roughly 98% of them appearing once. This entry is derived from a study of Tregs in tolerant kidney transplant recipients. Study-wide context: Recipients received nonmyeloablative bone marrow transplants from related graft donors, with transient mixed chimerism.

General observations from the study: Validation in larger populations is needed because few patients were studied.

V lost 3 bases to trimming and J lost 4 bases, with 12 bases between them. The CDR3 contains 14 residues. Germline V gene lookup returns CDR1 LNHDA and CDR2 SQIVND (reference sequence). The clonotype comes from a human donor who received a combined kidney and bone marrow transplant. The source material was CD4+ T cells from blood, sampled before the transplant. The rearrangement joins TRBV19 to TRBJ1-2; possible D gene TRBD1, 5 bases. The CDR3 nucleotides are TGTGCCAGTAGTATCAAGGGGTTATTCTATGGCTACACCTTC. As protein: CASSIKGLFYGYTF.